The sequence of this TCR beta chain was determined in a study of T cell responses to AZD1222 COVID-19 vaccine. TCRdb keeps only in-frame clones here, not all; method: immunoSEQ multiplex PCR. The table shows roughly 140,000 clones, with approximately 89% occurring only once. The receptor was derived from an adult in good health. The sample consisted of peripheral blood, taken on day 0 of AZD1222 vaccination.

CDR3 amino acids: CASSLWGQTDTQYF. In DNA form, the CDR3 reads TGTGCCAGCAGTTTATGGGGGCAAACAGATACGCAGTATTTT. The chain has TRBV28 and TRBJ2-3; perhaps TRBD1 as D (5 bases). Germline-derived CDR1 and CDR2 are MDHEN and SYDVKM. Between the trimmed V and J ends, which lost 0 bases and 3 bases, there was a span of 7 bases. The CDR3 has 14 residues.